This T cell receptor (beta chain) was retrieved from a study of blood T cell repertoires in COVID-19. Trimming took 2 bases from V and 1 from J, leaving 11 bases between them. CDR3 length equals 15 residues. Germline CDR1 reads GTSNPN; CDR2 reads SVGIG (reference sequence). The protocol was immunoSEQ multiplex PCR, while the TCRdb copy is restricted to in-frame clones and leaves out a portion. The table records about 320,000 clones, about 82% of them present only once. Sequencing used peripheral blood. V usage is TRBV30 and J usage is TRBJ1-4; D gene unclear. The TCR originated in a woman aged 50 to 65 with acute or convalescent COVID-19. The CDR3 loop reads CAWSFGSGTNEKLFF. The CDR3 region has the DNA TGTGCCTGGAGTTTTGGGTCAGGAACTAATGAAAAACTGTTTTTT.